Here is one TCR beta chain with its context. TCRdb's table, derived via immunoSEQ multiplex PCR, lists solely in-frame clones and lacks some. This table has more than 25,000 clones, about 80% appearing once. This specimen belongs to a study of somatic mutations in cytotoxic T cells in rheumatoid arthritis. The clonotype comes from a man aged 45-65 years in good health. The sequencing input was CD8+ T cells sorted from blood.

The CDR3 DNA sequence: TGTGCCAGCAGTTACGTTAGCGGGAGAGCCCACGAGCAGTACTTC. It encodes CASSYVSGRAHEQYF. The chain links TRBV27 to TRBJ2-7; TRBD2 matches 9 bases. The CDR3 spans 15 residues. V lost 4 bases and J lost 5; bases outside the gene matches: 9. CDR1 and CDR2 (germline): MNHEY, SMNVEV (reference sequence).